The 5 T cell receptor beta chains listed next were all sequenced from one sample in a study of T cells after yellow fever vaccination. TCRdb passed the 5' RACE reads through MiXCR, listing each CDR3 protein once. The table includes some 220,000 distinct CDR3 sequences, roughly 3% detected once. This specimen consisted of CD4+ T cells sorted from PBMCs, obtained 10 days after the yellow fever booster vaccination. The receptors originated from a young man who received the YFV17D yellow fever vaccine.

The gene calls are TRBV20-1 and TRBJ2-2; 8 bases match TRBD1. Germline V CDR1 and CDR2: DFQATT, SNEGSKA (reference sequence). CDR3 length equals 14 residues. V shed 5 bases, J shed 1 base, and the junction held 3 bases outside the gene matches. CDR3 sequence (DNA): TGCAGTGCTCGAGGGACAGGGAACACCGGGGAGCTGTTTTTT. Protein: CSARGTGNTGELFF.

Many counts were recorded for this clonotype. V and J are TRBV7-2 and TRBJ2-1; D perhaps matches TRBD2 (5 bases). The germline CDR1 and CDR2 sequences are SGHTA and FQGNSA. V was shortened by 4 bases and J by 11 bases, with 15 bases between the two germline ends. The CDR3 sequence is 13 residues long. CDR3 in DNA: TGTGCCAGCAGCTCTAGCAGCCAATTCAAGCAGTTCTTC. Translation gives CASSSSSQFKQFF.

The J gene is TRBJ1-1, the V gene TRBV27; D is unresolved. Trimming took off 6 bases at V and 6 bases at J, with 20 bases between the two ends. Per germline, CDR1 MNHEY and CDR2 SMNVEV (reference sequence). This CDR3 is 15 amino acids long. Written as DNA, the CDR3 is TGTGCCAGCAGACCTATAGCGCTACGGACCTCTGAAGCTTTCTTT. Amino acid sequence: CASRPIALRTSEAFF.

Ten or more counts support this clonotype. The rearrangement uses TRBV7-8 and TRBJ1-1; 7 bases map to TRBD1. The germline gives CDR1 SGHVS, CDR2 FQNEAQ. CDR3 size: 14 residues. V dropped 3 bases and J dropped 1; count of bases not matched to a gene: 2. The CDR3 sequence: CASSFQGGNTEAFF. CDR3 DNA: TGTGCCAGCAGCTTCCAGGGGGGGAACACTGAAGCTTTCTTT.

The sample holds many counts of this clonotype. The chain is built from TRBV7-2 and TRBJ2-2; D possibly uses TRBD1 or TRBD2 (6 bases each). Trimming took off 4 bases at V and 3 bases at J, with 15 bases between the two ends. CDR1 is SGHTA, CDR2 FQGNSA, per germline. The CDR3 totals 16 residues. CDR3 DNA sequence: TGTGCCAGCAGCTCCCCCCCCGGGGGCCACACCGGGGAGCTGTTTTTT. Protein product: CASSSPPGGHTGELFF. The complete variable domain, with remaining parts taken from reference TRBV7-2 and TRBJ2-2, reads GAGVSQSPSNKVTEKGKDVELRCDPISGHTALYWYRQSLGQGLEFLIYFQGNSAPDKSGLPSDRFSAERTGGSVSTLTIQRTQQEDSAVYLCASSSPPGGHTGELFFGEGSRLTVL.